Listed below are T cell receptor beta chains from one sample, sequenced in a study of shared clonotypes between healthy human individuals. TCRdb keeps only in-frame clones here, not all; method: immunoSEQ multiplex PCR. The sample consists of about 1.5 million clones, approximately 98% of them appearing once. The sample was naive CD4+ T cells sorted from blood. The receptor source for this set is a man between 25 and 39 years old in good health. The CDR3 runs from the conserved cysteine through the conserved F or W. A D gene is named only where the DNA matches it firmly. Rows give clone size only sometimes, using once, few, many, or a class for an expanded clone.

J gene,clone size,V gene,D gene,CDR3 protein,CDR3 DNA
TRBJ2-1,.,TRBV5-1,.,CASSLLLSSYNEQFF,TGCGCCAGCAGCTTGCTGTTGAGCTCCTACAATGAGCAGTTCTTC
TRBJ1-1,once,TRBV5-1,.,CASSGDSEAFF,TGCGCCAGCAGCGGCGACAGTGAAGCTTTCTTT
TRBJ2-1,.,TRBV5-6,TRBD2,CASSFLRKRERNEQFF,TGTGCCAGCAGCTTTTTGAGGAAGCGGGAGAGGAATGAGCAGTTCTTC
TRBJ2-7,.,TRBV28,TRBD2,CASTPRGGSYEQYF,TGTGCCAGCACCCCTCGCGGGGGCTCCTACGAGCAGTACTTC
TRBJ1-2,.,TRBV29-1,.,CSVERGAGDGYTF,TGCAGCGTTGAAAGGGGGGCAGGAGATGGCTACACCTTC
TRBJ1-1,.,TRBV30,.,CAWSDEGWTEAFF,TGTGCCTGGAGTGACGAAGGTTGGACTGAAGCTTTCTTT
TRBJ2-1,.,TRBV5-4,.,CASSLLGSSEQFF,TGTGCCAGCAGCCTTCTCGGGAGCAGTGAGCAGTTCTTC
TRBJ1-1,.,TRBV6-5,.,CASSYSGAMNTEAFF,TGTGCCAGCAGTTACTCAGGGGCGATGAACACTGAAGCTTTCTTT
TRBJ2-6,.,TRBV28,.,CASSSPRALGANVLTF,TGTGCCAGCAGTTCCCCTCGGGCGCTTGGGGCCAACGTCCTGACTTTC
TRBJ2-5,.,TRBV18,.,CASSPSRVEETQYF,TGTGCCAGCTCACCGAGTAGGGTAGAGGAGACCCAGTACTTC
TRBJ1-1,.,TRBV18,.,CASSPLSVDMNTEAFF,TGTGCCAGCTCACCACTTTCGGTGGATATGAACACTGAAGCTTTCTTT
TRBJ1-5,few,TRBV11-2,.,CASSPGGQPQHF,TGTGCCAGCAGCCCGGGAGGTCAGCCCCAGCATTTT
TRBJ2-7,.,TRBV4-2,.,CASSQEDGRDEQYF,TGTGCCAGCAGCCAAGAGGACGGTAGAGACGAGCAGTACTTC
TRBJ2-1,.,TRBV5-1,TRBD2,CASSLSGRALEQFF,TGCGCCAGCAGCCTTAGCGGGAGGGCTCTCGAGCAGTTCTTC
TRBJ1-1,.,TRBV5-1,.,CASSLESYTEAFF,TGCGCCAGCAGCTTGGAATCCTACACTGAAGCTTTCTTT
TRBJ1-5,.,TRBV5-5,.,CASSSPLTGKEQPQHF,TGTGCCAGCAGCTCCCCGCTTACAGGGAAGGAGCAGCCCCAGCATTTT
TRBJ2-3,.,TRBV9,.,CASSPGPGADTDTQYF,TGTGCCAGCAGCCCCGGGCCGGGGGCTGACACAGATACGCAGTATTTT
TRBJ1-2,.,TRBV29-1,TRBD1,CSVMSGTGLYGYTF,TGCAGCGTTATGAGTGGGACAGGGCTCTATGGCTACACCTTC
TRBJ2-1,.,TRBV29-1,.,CSVVAGNTDEQFF,TGCAGCGTTGTGGCAGGAAATACCGATGAGCAGTTCTTC
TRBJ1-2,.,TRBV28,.,CASSLSSDYGYTF,TGTGCCAGCAGTTTATCAAGTGACTATGGCTACACCTTC
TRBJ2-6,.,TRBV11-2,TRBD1,CASSPDRGLSGANVLTF,TGTGCCAGCAGCCCTGACAGGGGGCTCTCTGGGGCCAACGTCCTGACTTTC
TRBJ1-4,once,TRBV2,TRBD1,CASSKGTGHWEKLFF,TGTGCCAGCAGTAAAGGGACAGGGCATTGGGAAAAACTGTTTTTT
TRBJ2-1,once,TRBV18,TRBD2,CASSPVSGSGNEQFF,TGTGCCAGCTCACCAGTAAGCGGGAGTGGCAATGAGCAGTTCTTC
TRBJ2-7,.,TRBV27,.,CASSYGGSGVDEQYF,TGTGCCAGCAGTTACGGGGGCAGCGGTGTCGACGAGCAGTACTTC
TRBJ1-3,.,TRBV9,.,CASSTDSNSGNTIYF,TGTGCCAGCAGTACAGACTCCAACTCTGGAAACACCATATATTTT
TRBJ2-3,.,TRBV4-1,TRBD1,CASSQRTGGPDTQYF,TGCGCCAGCAGCCAACGGACAGGGGGCCCAGATACGCAGTATTTT
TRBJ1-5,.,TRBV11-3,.,CASSLFSPHSVNQPQHF,TGTGCCAGCAGCTTATTTAGCCCCCATTCGGTCAATCAGCCCCAGCATTTT
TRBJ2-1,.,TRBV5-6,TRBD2,CASSLAGPQMVEQFF,TGTGCCAGCAGCTTAGCGGGGCCCCAAATGGTGGAGCAGTTCTTC
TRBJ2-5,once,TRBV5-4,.,CASSSLGETQYF,TGTGCCAGCAGTTCGTTGGGAGAGACCCAGTACTTC
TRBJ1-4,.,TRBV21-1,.,CASSKKRRIGEKLFF,TGTGCCAGCAGCAAAAAGCGCCGTATCGGCGAAAAACTGTTTTTT
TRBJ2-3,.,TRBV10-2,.,CATEPGVSDTQYF,TGCGCCACCGAGCCAGGGGTCTCAGATACGCAGTATTTT